The 32 T cell receptor beta chains below come from one sample, sequenced in a study of cytomegalovirus exposure and HLA in healthy donors. PCR primers comprised 60 Vbeta and 13 Jbeta primers. Libraries were prepared by immunoSEQ multiplex PCR; TCRdb keeps only in-frame clonotypes and omits some of them. The data show approximately 200,000 clones, approximately 79% seen once. Material: PBMCs. These receptors were collected from a girl under 18 in good health and CMV-seropositive.

The rearrangement uses TRBV4-3 and TRBJ2-3; 13 bases are a match to TRBD2. The CDR3 has 18 amino acids. The germline CDR1 and CDR2 sequences are LGHNA and YSLEER. Germline trimming cut 0 bases from V and 0 bases from J; bases unmatched to any gene: 3. The DNA of the CDR3 is TGCGCCAGCAGCCAAGAACTAGCGGGGGGGCCGAGCACAGATACGCAGTATTTT. This gives the protein CASSQELAGGPSTDTQYF.

V gene TRBV5-1 combines with J gene TRBJ1-1; 7 bases are a match to TRBD1. The CDR3 spans 14 residues. In germline, CDR1 is SGHRS, CDR2 YFSETQ. Trimming removed 2 bases from V and 3 bases from J; junction bases left unmatched: 4. DNA for the CDR3: TGCGCCAGCAGCTTAAGGGGGCTGGACACTGAAGCTTTCTTT. It specifies CASSLRGLDTEAFF.

The chain links TRBV7-2 to TRBJ1-2; D perhaps matches TRBD1 (5 bases). Germline V CDR1 and CDR2: SGHTA, FQGNSA. V gave up 1 base and J gave up 4 bases, with 13 bases separating them. This CDR3 region has 15 residues. In nucleotides, the CDR3 is TGTGCCAGCAGCTTAGTGGGAGGGGAGGTCTATGGCTACACCTTC. Translating it yields CASSLVGGEVYGYTF.

J is TRBJ1-2 and V is TRBV7-9; 9 bases agree with TRBD1. This CDR3 has 14 amino acids. Germline V gene data show CDR1 as SEHNR and CDR2 as FQNEAQ (reference sequence). J was trimmed by 4 bases and V by 3 bases; bases with no gene match: 3. CDR3 DNA sequence: TGTGCCAGCAGCTTGGGACAGGGTGGCTATGGCTACACCTTC. Its protein is CASSLGQGGYGYTF.

The chain links TRBV7-2 to TRBJ1-5, with 11 bases matching TRBD1. The germline V gene encodes CDR1 SGHTA and CDR2 FQGNSA. The V segment lost 5 bases and the J segment 5 bases; nucleotides outside the gene matches: 5. CDR3 size: 15 residues. The CDR3 reads CASSADRGPYQPQHF. The CDR3 DNA reads as TGTGCCAGCAGCGCGGACAGGGGGCCTTATCAGCCCCAGCATTTT.

CDR3 sequence (DNA): TGCGCCAGCAGTGCTCGGAGCACAGATACGCAGTATTTT. It encodes CASSARSTDTQYF. This chain connects TRBV5-1 to TRBJ2-3; D is undetermined. The CDR3 is made up of 13 amino acids. Per the germline V gene, CDR1 is SGHRS and CDR2 is YFSETQ. The germline V and J ends were trimmed by 5 bases and 0 bases, with 7 bases remaining between them.

The V call is TRBV7-8, the J call TRBJ1-1; 7 bases map to TRBD1. V lost 4 bases to trimming and J lost 4 bases; unmatched junction nucleotides: 3. CDR1 and CDR2 (germline): SGHVS, FQNEAQ. CDR3 size: 13 residues. CDR3 residues: CASSSTGFTEAFF. In DNA form, the CDR3 reads TGTGCCAGCAGCTCGACAGGGTTCACTGAAGCTTTCTTT.

The J gene is TRBJ2-1, the V gene TRBV5-4; 9 bases are shared with TRBD2. The germline CDR1 and CDR2 sequences are SGHNT and YYREEE (reference sequence). The CDR3 runs to 19 residues. The V segment lost 4 bases and the J segment 0 bases; nucleotides outside the gene matches: 14. CDR3 DNA: TGTGCCAGCAGCGAAACCGTAGCGGGGGCCTTAAGCTCCTACAATGAGCAGTTCTTC. Translated: CASSETVAGALSSYNEQFF.

This clone occurred a few times. The V gene is TRBV9, the J gene TRBJ2-1, with 7 positions matching TRBD1. Per the germline V gene, CDR1 is SGDLS and CDR2 is YYNGEE. The CDR3 totals 14 residues. The trim removed 3 bases at V and 3 bases at J, leaving 3 bases unmatched. Here the CDR3 reads CASSDRGNYNEQFF. Here the CDR3 DNA reads TGTGCCAGCAGCGACAGGGGAAACTACAATGAGCAGTTCTTC.

V is TRBV4-3 and J is TRBJ2-3; 8 bases map to TRBD2. The CDR3 extends over 16 amino acids. Per germline, CDR1 LGHNA and CDR2 YSLEER. V shed 0 bases and J 0 bases; nucleotides not matched to a gene: 2. DNA for the CDR3: TGCGCCAGCAGCCAAGATTCGGGGGGGAGCACAGATACGCAGTATTTT. Translated: CASSQDSGGSTDTQYF.

The chain combines TRBV2 with TRBJ2-5; D is unresolved. V shed 6 bases and J shed 6 bases, with 11 bases lying between them. CDR1 and CDR2 (germline): SNHLY, FYNNEI. The CDR3 length is 12 residues. CDR3 nucleotides: TGTGCCAGCAGGGGCCTACATCAGACCCAGTACTTC. Translated, it gives CASRGLHQTQYF.

This clone is a singleton in its sample. The rearrangement uses TRBV11-2 and TRBJ2-1, with a weak D call TRBD1 (6 bases). V lost 0 bases to trimming and J lost 4 bases, with 13 bases between them. The CDR3 contains 16 residues. Per the germline V gene, CDR1 is SGHAT and CDR2 is FQNNGV. CDR3 bases: TGTGCCAGCAGCTTAGATTGGCAGGGGTTTTACAATGAGCAGTTCTTC. This sequence encodes CASSLDWQGFYNEQFF.

The chain combines TRBV2 with TRBJ2-4, with a possible D match to TRBD1 (6 bases). CDR1 is SNHLY, CDR2 FYNNEI, per germline. Between the trimmed V and J ends, which lost 7 bases and 2 bases, there was a span of 12 bases. This CDR3 has 14 residues. The CDR3 loop is CASTQQGPKNIQYF. The CDR3 region has the DNA TGTGCCAGCACGCAACAGGGTCCCAAAAACATTCAGTACTTC.

This rearrangement joins TRBV9 to TRBJ2-5; 12 nucleotides align to TRBD1. J lost 5 bases, V lost 0 bases, and 8 bases had no gene match. CDR3 length: 17 amino acids. Germline loops: CDR1 SGDLS, CDR2 YYNGEE. For the CDR3, the DNA is TGTGCCAGCAGCGTAGAGGGACAGGGGGCAAGAGGGGAGACCCAGTACTTC. Protein product: CASSVEGQGARGETQYF.

The V gene is TRBV6-1, the J gene TRBJ1-2, with 9 bases that match TRBD1. V was pared by 6 bases and J by 6 bases, with 8 bases of the junction left unmatched. The CDR3 runs 14 residues. Germline CDR1 and CDR2: MNHNS and SASEGT. The CDR3 DNA sequence: TGTGCCAGCAGCGCTACAGGGGGCGCACATGGCTACACCTTC. Protein product: CASSATGGAHGYTF.

To note about this clone: The sample contains more than one DNA sequence encoding this CDR3. The V call is TRBV27, the J call TRBJ2-7; D is unresolved. CDR3 length: 13 residues. From germline, CDR1 is MNHEY and CDR2 SMNVEV (reference sequence). V gave up 3 bases and J gave up 2 bases, with 8 bases separating them. The DNA for the CDR3 is TGTGCCAGCAGTTTGGGCCGGACCTACGAGCAGTACTTC. Its protein product is CASSLGRTYEQYF.

V usage is TRBV5-1 and J usage is TRBJ1-1; 7 positions match TRBD1. Germline V gene sequence: CDR1 SGHRS, CDR2 YFSETQ. The CDR3 extends over 15 amino acids. Trimming removed 2 bases from V and 4 bases from J; junction bases left unmatched: 8. The CDR3: CASSLFDRESTEAFF. CDR3 nucleotide sequence: TGCGCCAGCAGCTTATTTGACAGGGAAAGCACTGAAGCTTTCTTT.

This chain uses TRBV25-1 with TRBJ1-1; D is unresolved. Trimming cost V 1 base and J 1 base, with 10 bases left between them. CDR3 length equals 15 residues. Germline-derived CDR1 and CDR2 are MGHDK and SYGVNS. In nucleotides, the CDR3 is TGTGCCAGCAGTGAATCTGTCGCCAGGAACACTGAAGCTTTCTTT. This encodes CASSESVARNTEAFF.

V is TRBV5-1 and J is TRBJ2-3; 8 nucleotides align to TRBD2. This CDR3 has 19 residues. J lost 4 bases, V lost 0 bases, and 16 bases had no gene match. The V gene's germline CDR1 is SGHRS and CDR2 YFSETQ. DNA for the CDR3: TGCGCCAGCAGCTTGGTCGTCTGGGTTGGGACTAGGAAGGCAGATACGCAGTATTTT. Amino acids: CASSLVVWVGTRKADTQYF.

CDR3 coding DNA: TGTGCCAGTAGTATAGACCAGGGACACTCTGGAAACACCATATATTTT. This encodes CASSIDQGHSGNTIYF. The chain carries TRBV19 and TRBJ1-3; tentative D call: TRBD1 (6 bases). Germline assignment: CDR1 LNHDA and CDR2 SQIVND (reference sequence). V lost 0 bases and J lost 0, with 9 bases in between. The CDR3 consists of 16 residues. Complete variable domain (other parts from reference TRBV19 and TRBJ1-3): DGGITQSPKYLFRKEGQNVTLSCEQNLNHDAMYWYRQDPGQGLRLIYYSQIVNDFQKGDIAEGYSVSREKKESFPLTVTSAQKNPTAFYLCASSIDQGHSGNTIYFGEGSWLTVV.

The gene calls are TRBV5-1 and TRBJ2-5, with D tentatively TRBD2 (6 bases). V was shortened by 4 bases and J by 2 bases, with 15 bases between the two germline ends. CDR1 and CDR2 (germline): SGHRS, YFSETQ. The CDR3 has 15 amino acids. The CDR3 sequence: CASSPNAGRQETQYF. The CDR3 coding sequence is TGCGCCAGCAGCCCAAACGCAGGGAGGCAAGAGACCCAGTACTTC.

This clone was observed a few times. The chain is built from TRBV4-2 and TRBJ2-1; D remains ambiguous. V lost 1 base to trimming and J lost 0 bases, with 13 bases between them. Germline CDR1 is LGHNA and CDR2 is YNFKEQ. This CDR3 is 17 amino acids long. Here the CDR3 reads CASSQGHGGSSYNEQFF. CDR3 nucleotides: TGTGCCAGCAGCCAAGGCCACGGCGGTAGCTCCTACAATGAGCAGTTCTTC.

The genes are TRBV18 and TRBJ1-1, with TRBD1 matching 10 bases. From germline, CDR1 is KGHSH and CDR2 LQKENI. The trim removed 7 bases at V and 5 bases at J, leaving 7 bases unmatched. The CDR3 contains 14 residues. CDR3 residues: CASYSTGGRTEAFF. The CDR3 nucleotides read TGTGCCAGCTACTCGACAGGGGGCCGGACTGAAGCTTTCTTT.

This chain connects TRBV2 to TRBJ1-2, with 7 bases fitting TRBD1. The V gene's germline CDR1 is SNHLY and CDR2 FYNNEI. Trimming cost V 6 bases and J 4 bases; bases outside gene matches: 8. The CDR3 is 14 residues long. CDR3 in DNA: TGTGCCAGCAGCAACAGGGGAGATAGCTATGGCTACACCTTC. It encodes CASSNRGDSYGYTF.

CDR3 coding DNA: TGCAGCGTTGATACGGACAGGGATATTGAGACCCAGTACTTC. Translated: CSVDTDRDIETQYF. The chain is built from TRBV29-1 and TRBJ2-5; 8 positions agree with TRBD1. This CDR3 is built from 14 residues. Per the germline V gene, CDR1 is SQVTM and CDR2 is ANQGSEA. Trimming removed 3 bases from V and 5 bases from J; junction bases left unmatched: 8.

This clone was found a few times. This chain links TRBV7-2 with TRBJ2-5; TRBD2 might be the D (6 bases). The CDR3 covers 15 residues. Germline CDR1 SGHTA, CDR2 FQGNSA. Deletions cut 0 bases from V and 5 bases from J, with 13 bases between. The DNA for the CDR3 is TGTGCCAGCAGCTTAGCGACTAGTGGTTGGGAGACCCAGTACTTC. Translation gives CASSLATSGWETQYF.

The chain combines TRBV7-2 with TRBJ2-7, with 10 nucleotides matching TRBD2. Trimming at V came to 5 bases and at J to 6 bases, leaving 10 bases not matched to a gene. The CDR3 is 15 amino acids. Germline-derived CDR1 and CDR2 are SGHTA and FQGNSA. CDR3 coding DNA: TGTGCCAGCAGCCCAGTAGCGGGGGGCGTGTTCGAGCAGTACTTC. Translation gives CASSPVAGGVFEQYF.

The chain couples TRBV7-2 to TRBJ1-4; 9 bases agree with TRBD1. V shed 4 bases, J shed 3 bases, and the junction held 9 bases outside the gene matches. The CDR3 has 17 residues. Germline CDR1 is SGHTA and CDR2 is FQGNSA. The CDR3 DNA sequence: TGTGCCAGCAGCTCTGTCCCGGGACAGGGATCTAATGAAAAACTGTTTTTT. It is translated as CASSSVPGQGSNEKLFF.

The CDR3 spells CASSVVVGTGLEDEKLFF. In nucleotides, the CDR3 is TGTGCCAGCAGCGTAGTAGTTGGGACAGGGCTCGAAGACGAAAAACTGTTTTTT. The chain carries TRBV9 and TRBJ1-4, with 9 positions matching TRBD1. Germline trimming cut 0 bases from V and 8 bases from J; bases unmatched to any gene: 14. Germline CDR1 and CDR2: SGDLS and YYNGEE. The CDR3 contains 18 residues.

J is TRBJ2-7 and V is TRBV5-1; 11 nucleotides agree with TRBD2. The CDR3 is made up of 15 amino acids. V lost 6 bases and J lost 2; bases outside the gene matches: 7. The germline V gene has CDR1 SGHRS and CDR2 YFSETQ. This CDR3 is CASTSSGGITYEQYF. The CDR3 DNA is TGCGCCAGCACGTCTAGCGGGGGGATAACCTACGAGCAGTACTTC.

The CDR3 coding sequence is TGTGCCAGTAGTATAAGGGGGGACAGCTACTCCCCTGGAAACACCATATATTTT. Translated, it gives CASSIRGDSYSPGNTIYF. The rearrangement joins TRBV19 to TRBJ1-3, with 7 bases fitting TRBD1. The CDR3 consists of 18 residues. After removal of 2 bases from V and 2 bases from J, the junction contained 12 bases not matched to a gene. In germline, CDR1 is LNHDA, CDR2 SQIVND (reference sequence). The full variable domain, completed using reference TRBV19 and TRBJ1-3, is DGGITQSPKYLFRKEGQNVTLSCEQNLNHDAMYWYRQDPGQGLRLIYYSQIVNDFQKGDIAEGYSVSREKKESFPLTVTSAQKNPTAFYLCASSIRGDSYSPGNTIYFGEGSWLTVV.

The gene calls are TRBV7-2 and TRBJ2-5, with TRBD2 as a possible D gene (7 bases). The CDR3 covers 15 residues. Germline V gene lookup returns CDR1 SGHTA and CDR2 FQGNSA. The V gene lost 2 bases and the J gene lost 6 bases, with 16 bases spanning the gap. This CDR3 reads CASSLTGGPAKTQYF. The DNA of the CDR3 is TGTGCCAGCAGCTTAACGGGGGGCCCGGCAAAGACCCAGTACTTC.